This TCR beta chain was captured by sequencing in a study of beta chain features in type 1 diabetes. Of note for this clone: No antigen is known for it.

Reverse transcribing all isolated RNA meant expressed TCRB transcripts were sequenced. Clones were sequenced by immunoSEQ multiplex PCR, and TCRdb holds only the in-frame ones, with some missing. Among approximately 270,000 clones, 13% to 15% were seen once, and the ten largest hold 0.015% to 0.02%. This CDR3 has 14 residues. Germline CDR1 SGHRS, CDR2 YFSETQ. The V and J ends lost 3 bases and 4 bases respectively, with 13 bases between them. Overall study results and limits: Compared with healthy donors, patients appeared to share more similar naive, central memory and regulatory TCRB repertoires. Highly expressing activated T cells could be over-counted with a cDNA template. Individuals with type 1 diabetes displayed fewer insertions and more deletions at VDJ junctions. Type 1 diabetes patients had moderately but significantly shorter TCRB CDR3s in all four CD4+ subsets. Whatever favoring of shorter templates PCR might show would apply equally to patients and controls.

The sequence was collected from a man aged 25-45 years with type 1 diabetes. Input material: naive CD4+ T cells from blood. The chain has TRBV5-1 and TRBJ1-2; no firm D call. CDR3 amino acids: CASSSEVFAYGYTF. Here the CDR3 DNA reads TGCGCCAGCAGCTCGGAGGTTTTCGCCTATGGCTACACCTTC.